Sequencing of this T cell receptor (beta chain) was carried out in a study of blood T cell repertoires in COVID-19. Across the whole study: The samples span acute and convalescent COVID-19 from the United States, Italy and Spain. T cells, B-cell-depleted T cells, or PBMCs supplied cDNA or gDNA.

This clone was picked up a small number of times. V lost 0 bases and J lost 14, with 11 bases in between. Germline V CDR1 and CDR2: MNHNS, SASEGT. The CDR3 contains 12 residues. Original processing notes: Amplified reference gene primers provided the basis for estimating nucleated cell counts. The data were produced by immunoSEQ multiplex PCR, yet TCRdb's version contains in-frame clones alone and is incomplete. Clone size and the V and J calls come from that table; the DNA yielded D and trimming. The sample has some 200,000 clones, roughly 78% seen once. Sequencing was done on a sample of peripheral blood. The sequence was obtained from a woman aged 40 to 50 with acute or convalescent COVID-19. The chain employs TRBV6-1 and TRBJ2-1; D unresolved. The CDR3 DNA is TGTGCCAGCAGTGAAGCGGCTAGGCCCAAGTTCTTC. Translation: CASSEAARPKFF.